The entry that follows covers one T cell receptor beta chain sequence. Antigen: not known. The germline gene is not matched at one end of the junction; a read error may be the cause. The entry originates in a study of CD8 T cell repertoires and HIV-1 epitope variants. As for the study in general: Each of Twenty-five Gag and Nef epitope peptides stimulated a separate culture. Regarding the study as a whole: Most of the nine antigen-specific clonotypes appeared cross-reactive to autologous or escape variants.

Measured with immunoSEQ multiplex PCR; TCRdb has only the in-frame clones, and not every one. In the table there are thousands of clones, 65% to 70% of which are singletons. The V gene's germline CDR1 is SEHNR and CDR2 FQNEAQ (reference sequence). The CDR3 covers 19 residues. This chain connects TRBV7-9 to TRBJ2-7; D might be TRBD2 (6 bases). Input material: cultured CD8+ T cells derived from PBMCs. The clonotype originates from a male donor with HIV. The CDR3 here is CASSQEPGAGALSSYEQYF. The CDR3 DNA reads TGCGCCAGCAGCCAAGAGCCGGGAGCGGGCGCCCTGAGCTCCTACGAGCAGTACTTC.